This is a list of T cell receptor beta chains from one sample in a study of T-cell memory formation after mild COVID-19. TCRdb recomputed calls from the 5' RACE reads with MiXCR, one row per CDR3 protein. Of 85,000 to 130,000 distinct CDR3 sequences in the sample, 9.5% to 15% were seen once. The sample taken for sequencing was PBMCs or a T cell subset sorted from them (not recorded which). These receptors all come from an adult woman who had mild COVID-19 (a few samples of this study predate the infection). Cell type and time point are not known. CDR3s include the opening cysteine and the closing phenylalanine or tryptophan. The D gene is left open where the match is weak. Expanded clones get a size class; other rows say once, few or many, or leave the size out.

>TRBV7-6|TRBJ2-7|TRBD1|NA
CASSLAPGQTNSYEQYF
TGTGCCAGCAGCTTAGCGCCGGGACAGACGAACTCCTACGAGCAGTACTTC
>TRBV24-1|TRBJ2-7|TRBD1|NA
CATSERDSLYGQYF
TGTGCCACCAGTGAAAGGGACAGCCTTTACGGACAGTACTTC
>TRBV27|TRBJ2-2|NA|few
CASSFERGRITGELFF
TGTGCCAGCAGTTTCGAGAGGGGACGTATTACCGGGGAGCTGTTTTTT
>TRBV5-1|TRBJ2-3|NA|NA
CASSVSWTQLTDTQYF
TGCGCCAGCAGCGTCTCCTGGACTCAGCTTACAGATACGCAGTATTTT
>TRBV6-5|TRBJ2-6|NA|few
CASTPESTHSGANVLTF
TGTGCCAGCACCCCAGAATCCACCCATTCTGGGGCCAACGTCCTGACTTTC
>TRBV20-1|TRBJ1-1|TRBD1|NA
CSARDPGQGPEAFF
TGCAGTGCTAGAGATCCGGGACAGGGCCCTGAAGCTTTCTTT
>TRBV7-9|TRBJ1-1|TRBD1|NA
CASSSGQDEAFF
TGTGCCAGCAGCTCAGGACAGGACGAAGCTTTCTTT
>TRBV7-8|TRBJ2-5|NA|few
CASSTTRVSSQETQYF
TGTGCCAGCAGCACGACTAGGGTTTCTAGTCAAGAGACCCAGTACTTC
>TRBV10-2|TRBJ2-7|NA|NA
CASSESVRGLHEQYF
TGCGCCAGCAGTGAGTCGGTCAGGGGTCTCCACGAGCAGTACTTC
>TRBV6-5|TRBJ1-1|NA|few
CASSPDPSGAFF
TGTGCCAGCAGCCCGGACCCCAGTGGGGCTTTCTTT
>TRBV7-9|TRBJ2-1|TRBD2|NA
CASSSLLAGESYNEQFF
TGTGCCAGCAGCTCGTTACTAGCGGGAGAATCGTACAATGAGCAGTTCTTC
>TRBV4-2|TRBJ1-1|NA|NA
CASSPGTVLGTEAFF
TGTGCCAGCAGCCCTGGGACGGTGTTGGGCACTGAAGCTTTCTTT
>TRBV7-2|TRBJ2-1|NA|NA
CASSLAGQTNEQFF
TGTGCCAGCAGCTTAGCAGGGCAAACGAATGAGCAGTTCTTC
>TRBV4-1|TRBJ1-2|NA|NA
CASSQARGTYGYTF
TGCGCCAGCAGCCAAGCCAGGGGCACCTATGGCTACACCTTC
>TRBV3-1|TRBJ2-2|NA|few
CASSQVSRGSGTGELFF
TGTGCCAGCAGCCAAGTCTCCCGTGGGAGTGGCACCGGGGAGCTGTTTTTT
>TRBV3-1|TRBJ2-2|TRBD1|NA
CASSHTGQRTGELFF
TGTGCCAGCAGCCACACGGGACAGAGGACCGGGGAGCTGTTTTTT
>TRBV29-1|TRBJ1-2|NA|few
CSVPGAPYGYTF
TGCAGCGTTCCAGGGGCCCCCTATGGCTACACCTTC
>TRBV15|TRBJ1-3|NA|NA
CATSRDMAPGNTIYF
TGTGCCACCAGCAGAGATATGGCGCCTGGAAACACCATATATTTT
>TRBV7-9|TRBJ2-7|NA|NA
CASSSDLYYEQYF
TGTGCCAGCAGCTCAGATCTATATTACGAGCAGTACTTC